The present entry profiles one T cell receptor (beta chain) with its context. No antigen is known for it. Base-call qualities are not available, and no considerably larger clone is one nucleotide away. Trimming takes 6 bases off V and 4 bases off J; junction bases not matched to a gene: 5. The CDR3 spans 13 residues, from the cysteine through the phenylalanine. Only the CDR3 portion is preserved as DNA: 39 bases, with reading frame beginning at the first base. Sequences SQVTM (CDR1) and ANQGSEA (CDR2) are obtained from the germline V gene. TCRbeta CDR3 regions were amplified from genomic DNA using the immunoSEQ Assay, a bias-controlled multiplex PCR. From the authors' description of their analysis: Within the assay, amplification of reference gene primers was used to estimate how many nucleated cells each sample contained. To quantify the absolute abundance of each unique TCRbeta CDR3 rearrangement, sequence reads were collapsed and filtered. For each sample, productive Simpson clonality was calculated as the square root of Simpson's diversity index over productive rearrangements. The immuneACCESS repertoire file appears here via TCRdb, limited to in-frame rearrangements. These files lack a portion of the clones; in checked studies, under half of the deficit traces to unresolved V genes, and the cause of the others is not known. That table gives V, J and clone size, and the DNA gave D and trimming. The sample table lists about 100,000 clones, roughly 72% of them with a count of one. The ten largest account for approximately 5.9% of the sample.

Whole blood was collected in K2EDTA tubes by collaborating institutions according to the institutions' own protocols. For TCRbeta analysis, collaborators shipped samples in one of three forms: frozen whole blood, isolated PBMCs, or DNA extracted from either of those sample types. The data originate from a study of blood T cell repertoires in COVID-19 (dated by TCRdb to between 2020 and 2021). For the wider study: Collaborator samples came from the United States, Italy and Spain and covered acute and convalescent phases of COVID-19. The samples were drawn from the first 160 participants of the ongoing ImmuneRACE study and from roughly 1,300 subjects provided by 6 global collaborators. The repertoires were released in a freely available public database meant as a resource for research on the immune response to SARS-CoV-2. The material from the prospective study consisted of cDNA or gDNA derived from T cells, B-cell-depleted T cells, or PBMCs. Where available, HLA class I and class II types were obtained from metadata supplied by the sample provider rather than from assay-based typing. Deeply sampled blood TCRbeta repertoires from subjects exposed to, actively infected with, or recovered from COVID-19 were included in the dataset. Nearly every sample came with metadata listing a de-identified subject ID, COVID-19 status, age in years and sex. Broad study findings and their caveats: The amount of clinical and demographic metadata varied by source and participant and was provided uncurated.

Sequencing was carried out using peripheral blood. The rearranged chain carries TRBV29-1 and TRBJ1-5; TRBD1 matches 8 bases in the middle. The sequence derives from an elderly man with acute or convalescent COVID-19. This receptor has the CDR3 CSVATGVNQPQHF. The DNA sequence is TGCAGCGTAGCGACAGGGGTGAATCAGCCCCAGCATTTT.